One sample yielded the 19 T cell receptor beta chains listed below, sequenced in a study of T cell changes during pregnancy in multiple sclerosis. The protocol was immunoSEQ multiplex PCR, while the TCRdb copy is restricted to in-frame clones and leaves out a portion. The sample records tens of thousands of clones, 80% to 95% being singletons. The source was peripheral blood, collected in the second trimester of pregnancy. Receptors were obtained from a female donor with multiple sclerosis, enrolled in a pregnancy study.

The V and J genes are TRBV5-1 and TRBJ1-2, with D hard to call. CDR3 size: 16 residues. CDR1 is SGHRS, CDR2 YFSETQ, per germline. Trimming removed 5 bases from V and 3 bases from J, with 20 bases in between. For the CDR3, the DNA is TGCGCCAGCAGGCGCCATCAGGAACCTTCTTACTATGGCTACACCTTC. Protein sequence: CASRRHQEPSYYGYTF.

As DNA, the CDR3 is TGTGCCAGCAGCCAAGATCGGACTAGCGGGACTGGAGATACGCAGTATTTT. This gives the protein CASSQDRTSGTGDTQYF. The chain joins TRBV4-2 to TRBJ2-3; 12 bases are shared with TRBD2. This CDR3 is 17 amino acids long. The germline V gene encodes CDR1 LGHNA and CDR2 YNFKEQ. V lost 0 bases, J lost 5 bases, and 6 bases stayed unmatched.

CDR3 region: CASSLGTGKKLRGYTF. As DNA, the CDR3 is TGCGCCAGCAGTCTCGGGACAGGGAAGAAGCTAAGGGGCTACACCTTC. The rearrangement links TRBV5-1 to TRBJ1-2; TRBD1 agrees at 9 bases. Losses at the gene ends were 5 bases for V and 8 bases for J; bases not matched to a gene: 16. Germline CDR1 is SGHRS and CDR2 is YFSETQ. The CDR3 length is 16 residues.

The chain joins TRBV30 to TRBJ2-5, with TRBD2 matching over 11 bases. Trimming cost V 4 bases and J 3 bases; bases outside gene matches: 10. The CDR3 has 16 residues. Germline V gives CDR1 GTSNPN, CDR2 SVGIG (reference sequence). The CDR3 region is CAWTHLAGGPEETQYF. As DNA, the CDR3 is TGTGCCTGGACCCATTTAGCGGGAGGGCCTGAAGAGACCCAGTACTTC.

Here the CDR3 reads CASSFGTGGGEQYF. CDR3 DNA: TGTGCCAGCAGCTTCGGGACAGGGGGCGGCGAGCAGTACTTC. The rearrangement uses TRBV2 and TRBJ2-7; 12 bases are shared with TRBD1. V was pared by 6 bases and J by 6 bases, with 6 bases of the junction left unmatched. This CDR3 spans 14 amino acids. Germline V lookup: CDR1 SNHLY, CDR2 FYNNEI. Full variable domain (rest looked up from reference TRBV2 and TRBJ2-7): EPEVTQTPSHQVTQMGQEVILRCVPISNHLYFYWYRQILGQKVEFLVSFYNNEISEKSEIFDDQFSVERPDGSNFTLKIRSTKLEDSAMYFCASSFGTGGGEQYFGPGTRLTVT.

The J gene is TRBJ1-5, the V gene TRBV6-1; D call uncertain. This CDR3 comprises 13 residues. Germline V gene lookup returns CDR1 MNHNS and CDR2 SASEGT. Between the trimmed V and J ends, which lost 0 bases and 6 bases, there was a span of 6 bases. CDR3 sequence: CASSEASGQPQHF. In nucleotides, the CDR3 is TGTGCCAGCAGTGAAGCATCAGGTCAGCCCCAGCATTTT.

To note about this clone: Other nucleotide sequences from this sample produce the same CDR3. The chain uses TRBV19 and TRBJ2-7, with 8 bases identical to TRBD2. Germline CDR1 and CDR2: LNHDA and SQIVND (reference sequence). This CDR3 has 14 amino acids. V gave up 3 bases and J gave up 2 bases; unmatched junction bases: 3. CDR3 bases: TGTGCCAGTAGTATTAGCGGGACGGCCTACGAGCAGTACTTC. Protein product: CASSISGTAYEQYF.

The chain carries TRBV19 and TRBJ1-2; D is uncertain. The CDR3 spans 14 residues. V gave up 5 bases and J gave up 0 bases, with 10 bases separating them. Germline lookup yields CDR1 LNHDA and CDR2 SQIVND (reference sequence). The DNA of the CDR3 is TGTGCCAGTAGTTTAACGGTGACTAACTATGGCTACACCTTC. Its translation: CASSLTVTNYGYTF.

V usage is TRBV4-2 and J usage is TRBJ1-2, with TRBD1 matching 9 bases. Germline assignment: CDR1 LGHNA and CDR2 YNFKEQ. V shed 1 base and J 8 bases; nucleotides not matched to a gene: 8. CDR3 length equals 15 residues. The CDR3 DNA sequence: TGTGCCAGCAGCCAAGCGGGACAGGGAGTTTACGGCTACACCTTC. This gives the protein CASSQAGQGVYGYTF.

This chain joins TRBV6-6 and TRBJ2-7, with D perhaps matching TRBD2 (6 bases). V was cut by 6 bases and J by 7 bases, with 22 bases left in between. Germline values: CDR1 MNHNY, CDR2 SVGAGI (reference sequence). The CDR3 sequence is 15 residues long. CDR3: CASSPIGTAPSEQYF. The CDR3 nucleotides are TGTGCCAGCAGCCCTATCGGGACTGCCCCTAGTGAGCAGTACTTC.

The chain employs TRBV5-1 and TRBJ1-3; D remains unclear. Germline V lookup: CDR1 SGHRS, CDR2 YFSETQ. The V gene lost 4 bases and the J gene lost 5 bases, with 16 bases spanning the gap. This CDR3 region has 15 residues. For the CDR3, the DNA is TGCGCCAGCAGCCTCTCCCTGGAGGCGCGAAACACCATATATTTT. The encoded protein is CASSLSLEARNTIYF. Variable domain in full (rest from reference TRBV5-1 and TRBJ1-3): KAGVTQTPRYLIKTRGQQVTLSCSPISGHRSVSWYQQTPGQGLQFLFEYFSETQRNKGNFPGRFSGRQFSNSRSEMNVSTLELGDSALYLCASSLSLEARNTIYFGEGSWLTVV.

This chain joins TRBV4-2 and TRBJ2-2, with D uncertain. This CDR3 contains 17 residues. CDR1 is LGHNA, CDR2 YNFKEQ, per germline. With 1 base removed from V and 1 base from J, the gap between germline ends came to 13 bases. This chain's CDR3 is CASSQVNLRKNTGELFF. CDR3 nucleotides: TGTGCCAGCAGCCAAGTTAACTTGCGGAAGAACACCGGGGAGCTGTTTTTT.

The gene calls are TRBV11-2 and TRBJ2-3; D may be TRBD1 (5 bases). V was trimmed by 6 bases and J by 3 bases, leaving 10 bases between them. This CDR3 is 13 amino acids long. The V gene's germline CDR1 is SGHAT and CDR2 FQNNGV. In DNA form, the CDR3 reads TGTGCCAGCAGACCCGACAGTACAGATACGCAGTATTTT. This gives the protein CASRPDSTDTQYF.

This rearrangement joins TRBV4-2 to TRBJ2-4; 15 positions agree with TRBD2. CDR3 length equals 17 residues. Germline V gene data show CDR1 as LGHNA and CDR2 as YNFKEQ. Trimming took 0 bases from V and 8 from J; bases not matched to a gene: 5. The CDR3 nucleotides read TGTGCCAGCAGCCAAGATGGGACTAGCGGGGGGAGGGACATTCAGTACTTC. Its translation: CASSQDGTSGGRDIQYF.

The V gene is TRBV5-1, the J gene TRBJ2-1, with 16 bases that match TRBD2. CDR1 SGHRS and CDR2 YFSETQ come from the germline V gene. The CDR3 consists of 19 residues. V dropped 4 bases and J dropped 5; count of bases not matched to a gene: 12. The CDR3 loop is CASSLSGTSGRAQNNEQFF. CDR3 nucleotides: TGCGCCAGCAGCCTCTCCGGGACTAGCGGGAGGGCCCAGAACAATGAGCAGTTCTTC.

The rearrangement joins TRBV28 to TRBJ1-4; TRBD1 matches at 7 bases. The CDR3 runs to 16 residues. After removal of 2 bases from V and 6 bases from J, the junction contained 9 bases not matched to a gene. Germline CDR1 reads MDHEN; CDR2 reads SYDVKM. The CDR3: CASSLIGTGADEKLFF. The CDR3 DNA sequence: TGTGCCAGCAGTTTAATTGGTACAGGGGCGGATGAAAAACTGTTTTTT.

This chain links TRBV20-1 with TRBJ1-1; D gene uncertain. Per germline, CDR1 DFQATT and CDR2 SNEGSKA (reference sequence). This CDR3 has 11 amino acids. Trimming left V 6 bases short and J 4 bases short, with 9 bases between. As DNA, the CDR3 is TGCAGTGCCTCAACTGTCACTGAAGCTTTCTTT. It translates to CSASTVTEAFF.

The V call is TRBV19, the J call TRBJ2-5; D possibly corresponds to TRBD2 (5 bases). The CDR3 extends over 13 amino acids. Germline loops: CDR1 LNHDA, CDR2 SQIVND (reference sequence). V was shortened by 4 bases and J by 5 bases, with 11 bases between the two germline ends. In DNA, the CDR3 is TGTGCCAGTAGTACCGGGGTTGGGGAGACCCAGTACTTC. It encodes CASSTGVGETQYF.

This clone was recorded once. The same CDR3 can be traced to other DNA sequences in this sample. The chain joins TRBV5-4 to TRBJ1-1; 8 positions agree with TRBD1. V lost 4 bases and J lost 5; bases outside the gene matches: 10. Germline V gene lookup returns CDR1 SGHNT and CDR2 YYREEE (reference sequence). The CDR3 loop spans 15 amino acids. Written as DNA, the CDR3 is TGTGCCAGCAGCCGAAATGGACAGGGAGGAACTGAAGCTTTCTTT. Amino acids: CASSRNGQGGTEAFF.